Listed below are T cell receptor beta chains from one sample, sequenced in a study of blood T cell repertoires in COVID-19. Using immunoSEQ multiplex PCR, the repertoire was profiled, and TCRdb retains in-frame clones only, with some absent. The sample carries under 100,000 clones, roughly 80% recorded once. Specimen: peripheral blood. These receptor sequences come from a man of 80 years or more with active or convalescent COVID-19. The CDR3 runs from the conserved cysteine through the conserved F or W. D genes are given only for firm matches. Size is omitted from some rows. Given values are once, few, many or a class for expanded clones.

j_gene	d_gene	abundance	v_gene	CDR3aa	CDR3nt
TRBJ2-2	TRBD1	.	TRBV18	CASSPETGVGELFF	TGTGCCAGCTCACCAGAGACAGGGGTCGGGGAGCTGTTTTTT
TRBJ2-3	.	.	TRBV18	CASSLGTNEADTQYF	TGTGCCAGCTCACTAGGGACAAACGAGGCAGATACGCAGTATTTT
TRBJ1-2	.	.	TRBV7-2	CASSLPGFYGYTF	TGTGCCAGCAGCTTACCGGGGTTCTATGGCTACACCTTC
TRBJ1-3	.	.	TRBV3-1/TRBV3-2	CASSQGSPQGNTIYF	TGTGCCAGCAGCCAAGGATCGCCACAGGGAAACACCATATATTTT
TRBJ1-6	TRBD1	.	TRBV7-8	CASSSGQNNSPLHF	TGTGCCAGCAGCTCGGGACAGAATAATTCACCCCTCCACTTT
TRBJ1-3	.	few	TRBV7-9	CASSEGGIGNTIYF	TGTGCCAGCAGTGAAGGGGGTATTGGAAACACCATATATTTT
TRBJ2-1	.	.	TRBV11-3	CASSLGLPGLNEQFF	TGTGCCAGCAGCCTCGGCCTCCCGGGATTGAATGAGCAGTTCTTC
TRBJ2-2	.	.	TRBV7-9	CASSPWRGPDAGELFF	TGTGCCAGCAGCCCCTGGAGGGGCCCCGACGCCGGGGAGCTGTTTTTT
TRBJ2-6	.	.	TRBV5-4	CASSLARGGLGANVLTF	TGTGCCAGCAGCTTGGCGAGGGGGGGCCTTGGGGCCAACGTCCTGACTTTC
TRBJ2-7	.	.	TRBV5-3	CARSSTGYEQYF	TGTGCCAGAAGCTCAACGGGCTACGAGCAGTACTTC
TRBJ1-2	TRBD1	few	TRBV28	CASSPPGTGGYRSYGYTF	TGTGCCAGCAGCCCCCCCGGGACAGGGGGTTATAGGAGTTATGGCTACACCTTC
TRBJ1-2	.	.	TRBV14	CASSQVPGALYGYTF	TGTGCCAGCAGCCAGGTCCCAGGGGCCCTATATGGCTACACCTTC
TRBJ2-7	.	.	TRBV7-8	CASSLAGGRGGYEQYF	TGTGCCAGCAGCTTAGCGGGCGGGCGCGGTGGATACGAGCAGTACTTC
TRBJ1-6	.	.	TRBV7-6	CASSLVGGAQEPLHF	TGTGCCAGCAGCTTAGTAGGGGGAGCTCAGGAACCCCTCCACTTT
TRBJ1-5	.	few	TRBV24-1	CATSDPKAGPIESNQPQHF	TGTGCCACCAGTGACCCGAAAGCGGGACCCATAGAAAGCAATCAGCCCCAGCATTTT
TRBJ2-2	TRBD2	.	TRBV10-1	CASRSGSGANTGELFF	TGCGCCAGCAGGTCCGGCAGCGGGGCCAACACCGGGGAGCTGTTTTTT
TRBJ1-5	.	.	TRBV28	CASSLPPGDNQPQHF	TGTGCCAGCAGTTTGCCCCCGGGTGACAATCAGCCCCAGCATTTT
TRBJ1-5	.	once	TRBV9	CASSVGGQHNQPQHF	TGTGCCAGCAGCGTAGGTGGACAGCACAATCAGCCCCAGCATTTT
TRBJ2-3	.	.	TRBV6-2/TRBV6-3	CASSYAGSTDTQYF	TGTGCCAGCAGTTACGCGGGGAGCACAGATACGCAGTATTTT
TRBJ2-3	TRBD2	.	TRBV6-5	CASSRGGQVDTQYF	TGTGCCAGCAGCCGGGGGGGCCAAGTGGATACGCAGTATTTT
TRBJ1-2	.	.	TRBV5-8	CASSLSFDTHGYTF	TGTGCCAGCAGCTTGAGTTTCGACACGCATGGCTACACCTTC
TRBJ2-5	.	few	TRBV7-2	CASSLAPRRDIKETQYF	TGTGCCAGCAGCTTAGCCCCGAGACGCGACATAAAAGAGACCCAGTACTTC
TRBJ1-1	.	.	TRBV3-1/TRBV3-2	CASSQADRNTEAFF	TGTGCCAGCAGCCAAGCCGATAGGAACACTGAAGCTTTCTTT
TRBJ1-6	TRBD1	.	TRBV11-2	CASSLDKGQGPTNNSPLHF	TGTGCCAGCAGCTTAGATAAGGGACAGGGCCCCACTAATAATTCACCCCTCCACTTT
TRBJ1-2	.	.	TRBV10-3	CAIRRASGYGYTF	TGTGCCATCAGGAGGGCAAGCGGGTATGGCTACACCTTC
TRBJ2-1	.	.	TRBV29-1	CRAGQGSNEQFF	TGCAGGGCCGGGCAGGGATCCAATGAGCAGTTCTTC
TRBJ1-5	.	few	TRBV28	CASIGAGISNQPQHF	TGTGCCAGCATTGGGGCAGGGATTAGCAATCAGCCCCAGCATTTT
TRBJ1-6	.	.	TRBV4-2	CASSQDLREGSPLHF	TGTGCCAGCAGCCAAGATCTGAGGGAAGGTTCACCCCTCCACTTT
TRBJ2-7	.	.	TRBV29-1	CSVTQGYEQYF	TGCAGCGTTACACAGGGATACGAGCAGTACTTC
TRBJ1-4	.	.	TRBV27	CASSFTGGQINEKLFF	TGTGCCAGCAGTTTTACAGGCGGACAGATAAATGAAAAACTGTTTTTT
TRBJ1-2	.	.	TRBV20-1	CSASQGIDYGYTF	TGCAGTGCTAGTCAGGGGATCGACTATGGCTACACCTTC
TRBJ1-5	.	few	TRBV6-5	CASRLRSYSNQPQHF	TGTGCCAGCAGGCTCAGATCATATAGCAATCAGCCCCAGCATTTT
TRBJ1-1	TRBD1	.	TRBV7-9	CASSFGQDTEAFF	TGTGCCAGCAGCTTCGGACAGGATACTGAAGCTTTCTTT
TRBJ1-1	TRBD1	.	TRBV28	CASSRTGDPFGTEAFF	TGTGCCAGCAGTCGGACAGGTGACCCGTTCGGGACTGAAGCTTTCTTT
TRBJ1-1	.	.	TRBV7-3	CASSLSGGGTEAFF	TGTGCCAGCAGCTTAAGTGGTGGAGGCACTGAAGCTTTCTTT
TRBJ2-5	TRBD2	few	TRBV5-6	CASSLLAGGIQETQYF	TGTGCCAGCAGCTTACTAGCGGGGGGCATCCAAGAGACCCAGTACTTC
TRBJ1-5	.	few	TRBV23-1	CASSRWTAGSGERVEPQHF	TGCGCCAGCAGTCGATGGACAGCCGGATCGGGTGAGAGAGTAGAGCCCCAGCATTTT
TRBJ2-3	TRBD2	once	TRBV24-1	CATSDPGLAGRTDTQYF	TGTGCCACCAGTGATCCGGGACTAGCGGGGCGGACAGATACGCAGTATTTT
TRBJ2-7	TRBD2	.	TRBV18	CASSPRSGGTYEQYF	TGTGCCAGCTCACCCCGAAGCGGGGGAACCTACGAGCAGTACTTC
TRBJ2-7	TRBD2	.	TRBV14	CASSTREGSAYRQYF	TGTGCCAGCAGCACTCGGGAGGGCTCGGCCTACAGGCAGTACTTC
TRBJ1-4	TRBD1	.	TRBV5-6	CASSNTGTAVEKLFF	TGTGCCAGCTCCAACACCGGGACAGCGGTTGAAAAACTGTTTTTT
TRBJ1-2	.	.	TRBV18	CASSSERDFYGYTF	TGTGCCAGCTCATCCGAACGAGACTTCTATGGCTACACCTTC
TRBJ2-7	TRBD1	.	TRBV19	CATRDRASHEQYF	TGTGCCACCCGGGACAGGGCGTCCCACGAGCAGTACTTC
TRBJ1-3	.	few	TRBV5-6	CASSLGVSGNTIYF	TGTGCCAGCAGCCTCGGGGTCTCTGGAAACACCATATATTTT
TRBJ1-5	TRBD1	few	TRBV5-6	CASSRGTGGSQPQHF	TGTGCCAGCAGCCGGGGGACAGGGGGCAGTCAGCCCCAGCATTTT
TRBJ1-4	.	few	TRBV30	CAWSQGPNEKLFF	TGTGCCTGGTCACAGGGACCTAATGAAAAACTGTTTTTT
TRBJ2-2	.	.	TRBV3-1/TRBV3-2	CASSQLGPGELFF	TGTGCCAGCAGCCAATTGGGGCCCGGGGAGCTGTTTTTT